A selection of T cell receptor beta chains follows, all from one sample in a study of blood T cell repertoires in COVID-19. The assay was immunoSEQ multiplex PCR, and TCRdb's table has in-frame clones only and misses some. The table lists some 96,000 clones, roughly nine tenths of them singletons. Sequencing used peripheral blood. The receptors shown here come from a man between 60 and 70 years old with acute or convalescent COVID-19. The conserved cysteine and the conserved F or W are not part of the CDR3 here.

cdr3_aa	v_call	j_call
ASSLEQGAGELF	TRBV5-1	TRBJ2-2
ASREPWFPYGYT	TRBV6-5	TRBJ1-2
ASSDSGLAGETQY	TRBV10-1	TRBJ2-5
ASSTNRQFMNTEAF	TRBV27	TRBJ1-1
ASSQATSGSYNEQF	TRBV4-2	TRBJ2-1
ASSLAAAGSDNEQF	TRBV5-1	TRBJ2-1
ASSLSGQGALRGYT	TRBV5-4	TRBJ1-2
ASSGTGALVTEAF	TRBV5-6	TRBJ1-1
ASSPRTSGGGEQF	TRBV7-2	TRBJ2-1
ASSTMTGRFSGNTIY	TRBV18	TRBJ1-3
ASRPRTGWSEKLF	TRBV19	TRBJ1-4
ASSGQGGTEAF	TRBV12-3/TRBV12-4	TRBJ1-1
ASAVRTGGDEAF	TRBV4-2	TRBJ1-1
ASSQSRGTGVNEQF	TRBV4-2	TRBJ2-1
ASSEGATEAF	TRBV6-1	TRBJ1-1
ASSYPEGEGEEF	TRBV6-5	TRBJ2-1
ASRRQGAFYGYT	TRBV6-5	TRBJ1-2
ASSPTDNSPLH	TRBV18	TRBJ1-6
ASSSPGGPNEKLF	TRBV7-9	TRBJ1-4
ASSLVSVNTEAF	TRBV7-2	TRBJ1-1
ASSFLTGSGGYT	TRBV11-2	TRBJ1-2
AISPTGLSNQPQH	TRBV10-3	TRBJ1-5
ASSGSSYNSPLH	TRBV5-1	TRBJ1-6
ASSIRTAGNTIY	TRBV7-2	TRBJ1-3
ASARGTGEQETQY	TRBV18	TRBJ2-5
ASSRSGNSPLH	TRBV14	TRBJ1-6
AWSVRWDFGYT	TRBV30	TRBJ1-2
ASSQRGTHYGYT	TRBV14	TRBJ1-2
ASTVTGARGEAF	TRBV3-1/TRBV3-2	TRBJ1-1
ASSFLAGGLGETQY	TRBV7-8	TRBJ2-5
ASSLGGVAGGTDTQY	TRBV4-2	TRBJ2-3
ASSPLATGTEDYGYT	TRBV5-1	TRBJ1-2
ASSYSGATNEKLF	TRBV6-5	TRBJ1-4
SVGGGSSQETQY	TRBV29-1	TRBJ2-5
ASRHESGTDFEAF	TRBV2	TRBJ1-1
ASSEYSGGTNEKLF	TRBV25-1	TRBJ1-4
SASTGVNTEAF	TRBV29-1	TRBJ1-1
ASRSQGRFNEQF	TRBV2	TRBJ2-1
ASSPSQGTSRRTEAF	TRBV5-4	TRBJ1-1
ASRLRDQGANNQPQH	TRBV19	TRBJ1-5
SVRQGTQETQY	TRBV29-1	TRBJ2-5
ASSVLRWGPGSGNTIY	TRBV2	TRBJ1-3
ASSQSPEGQPQH	TRBV9	TRBJ1-5
ASSPAGGIGYGYT	TRBV5-6	TRBJ1-2
ASSFFDRFSTDTQY	TRBV11-2	TRBJ2-3
ASSDSRFTEAF	TRBV2	TRBJ1-1
ASSELASGQPQH	TRBV2	TRBJ1-5
ASTAGLGTEAF	TRBV6-4	TRBJ1-1
ATSRARGNEQF	TRBV15	TRBJ2-1
ASSSRRTGSDEQF	TRBV3-1/TRBV3-2	TRBJ2-1
ASNSGTVNQPQH	TRBV6-6	TRBJ1-5
ASSPGQETNEKLF	TRBV18	TRBJ1-4
ASSLQGPYGYT	TRBV7-2	TRBJ1-2
ASSAESHNEKLF	TRBV5-1	TRBJ1-4
ASSLGAPNTEAF	TRBV5-1	TRBJ1-1
ASSEVQSGNTIY	TRBV4-1	TRBJ1-3
ASSSIHVTSYNEQF	TRBV7-8	TRBJ2-1
ASSVAISLSSGNTIY	TRBV9	TRBJ1-3
ASSRTTGMEETQY	TRBV11-1	TRBJ2-5
ASSLTDRASGYT	TRBV5-4	TRBJ1-2